Listed below are T cell receptor beta chains from one sample, sequenced in a study of STAT5B mutations in CD4+ large granular lymphocyte leukemia. Clones were sequenced by immunoSEQ multiplex PCR, and TCRdb holds only the in-frame ones, with some missing. Of approximately 34,000 clones in the sample, 72% were seen once. The sample comprised CD4+ T cells from blood buffy coats. These receptors all stem from a human donor in good health. The conserved cysteine and the conserved F or W are not part of the CDR3 here.

J gene	V gene	CDR3 protein
TRBJ2-1	TRBV20-1	SAERTTQF
TRBJ2-7	TRBV7-9	ASSRDGSYEQY
TRBJ1-2	TRBV5-1	ASSSSTGTGYGYT
TRBJ2-2	TRBV7-6	ASSELSNTGELF
TRBJ2-1	TRBV5-5	ASSLIWAGSVMQF
TRBJ1-2	TRBV4-3	ASSLRTGNYGYT
TRBJ1-5	TRBV23-1	ASRPGQGLGNQPQH
TRBJ1-3	TRBV5-6	ASSPPWGDTIY
TRBJ2-3	TRBV2	ASSLLAGVTDTQY
TRBJ1-1	TRBV6-5	ASSYRVGITEAF
TRBJ1-6	TRBV4-1	ASSQEWTDSPLH
TRBJ2-7	TRBV10-2	ASSEPVGLTYEQY
TRBJ2-5	TRBV4-2	ASSLDRGSETQY
TRBJ2-1	TRBV5-4	ASTSSGGMSYNEQF
TRBJ1-5	TRBV4-3	ASSQEPPGQGYQPQH
TRBJ2-7	TRBV11-2	ASSWTGSVDEQY
TRBJ2-2	TRBV7-2	ASRGDRGRNTGELF
TRBJ1-4	TRBV5-5	ASSLPSPGGFF
TRBJ1-1	TRBV2	ASSEHSSTEAF
TRBJ1-2	TRBV6-5	ASSYHGGNGYT
TRBJ1-6	TRBV2	ASSYNRGEPLH
TRBJ2-5	TRBV2	ASSGAQRGGRETQY
TRBJ1-1	TRBV30	AWSVQLGTEAF
TRBJ1-4	TRBV15	ATSRDGTVYDEKLF
TRBJ2-5	TRBV5-1	ASSLGASGGGQETQY
TRBJ2-5	TRBV19	ASSMTGEETQY
TRBJ2-1	TRBV6-6	ASSRGQGYNEQF
TRBJ1-1	TRBV7-2	ASSLEGSSTEAF
TRBJ2-7	TRBV12-5	ASGLVPVNEQY